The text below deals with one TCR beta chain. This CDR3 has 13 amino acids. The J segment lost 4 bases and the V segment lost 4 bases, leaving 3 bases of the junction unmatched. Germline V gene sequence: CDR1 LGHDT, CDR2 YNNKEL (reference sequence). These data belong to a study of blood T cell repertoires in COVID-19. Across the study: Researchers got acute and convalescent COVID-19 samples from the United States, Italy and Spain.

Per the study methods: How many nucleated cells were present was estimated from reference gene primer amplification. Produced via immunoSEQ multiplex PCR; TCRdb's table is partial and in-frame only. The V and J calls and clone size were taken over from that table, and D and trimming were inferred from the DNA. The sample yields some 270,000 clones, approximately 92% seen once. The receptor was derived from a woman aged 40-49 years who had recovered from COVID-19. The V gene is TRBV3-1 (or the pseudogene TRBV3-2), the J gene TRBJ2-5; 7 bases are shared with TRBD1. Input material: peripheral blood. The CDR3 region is CASSRTGRETQYF. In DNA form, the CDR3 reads TGTGCCAGCAGCCGGACAGGTAGAGAGACCCAGTACTTC.